The 21 T cell receptor beta chains below were found in one sample sequenced in a study of CD8 T cells in ankylosing spondylitis. TCRdb processed the 5' RACE reads anew with MiXCR; each CDR3 protein has one entry. The sample carries 27,000 or so distinct CDR3 sequences, approximately 8% recorded once. The material sequenced was blood. These receptors came from a male donor with ankylosing spondylitis or in good health (not recorded which).

In its sample, this clonotype was seen many times. This chain links TRBV14 with TRBJ2-7, with TRBD2 identical over 8 bases. Trimming took 4 bases from V and 7 from J; bases not matched to a gene: 6. This CDR3 has 13 residues. Germline CDR1 is SGHDN and CDR2 is FVKESK. In nucleotides, the CDR3 is TGTGCCAGCAGCCGGACCGGGAGGGTTGAGCAGTACTTC. As protein: CASSRTGRVEQYF.

The rearrangement links TRBV7-2 to TRBJ2-5, with D perhaps matching TRBD1 (5 bases). V lost 2 bases and J lost 5, with 12 bases in between. Germline CDR1 and CDR2: SGHTA and FQGNSA. This CDR3 is built from 14 residues. The CDR3 reads CASSLLGRAETQYF. CDR3 DNA sequence: TGTGCCAGCAGCTTACTTGGCAGGGCTGAGACCCAGTACTTC. Full variable domain (outside the CDR3, taken from reference TRBV7-2 and TRBJ2-5): GAGVSQSPSNKVTEKGKDVELRCDPISGHTALYWYRQSLGQGLEFLIYFQGNSAPDKSGLPSDRFSAERTGGSVSTLTIQRTQQEDSAVYLCASSLLGRAETQYFGPGTRLLVL.

The rearrangement joins TRBV9 to TRBJ1-1, with D hard to call. Germline CDR1 SGDLS, CDR2 YYNGEE. CDR3 length: 13 amino acids. The V end lost 4 bases, the J end lost 1 base, and 8 bases lay between the germline ends. The CDR3, as DNA: TGTGCCAGCAGCCCGCGAAGGAACACTGAAGCTTTCTTT. This encodes CASSPRRNTEAFF.

This clonotype showed up just a few times. The CDR3 protein is CSVRDEKLFF. The CDR3 bases are TGCAGCGTGAGGGATGAAAAACTGTTTTTT. The chain links TRBV29-1 to TRBJ1-4; D gene ambiguous. CDR3 length: 10 amino acids. V lost 6 bases and J lost 6, with 5 bases in between. Germline CDR1 and CDR2: SQVTM and ANQGSEA.

The chain recombines TRBV5-1 with TRBJ1-1, with TRBD1 identical over 11 bases. The CDR3 is made up of 13 amino acids. The trim removed 4 bases at V and 11 bases at J, leaving 7 bases unmatched. Germline CDR1 SGHRS, CDR2 YFSETQ. The CDR3 is CASSSGTGGVAFF. In nucleotides, the CDR3 is TGCGCCAGCAGCAGCGGGACAGGGGGTGTTGCTTTCTTT.

V gene TRBV20-1 combines with J gene TRBJ1-1, with D possibly being TRBD1 (5 bases). The CDR3 consists of 15 residues. V shed 0 bases and J shed 0 bases, with 11 bases lying between them. Germline values: CDR1 DFQATT, CDR2 SNEGSKA (reference sequence). CDR3: CSARDMAGMNTEAFF. The CDR3 DNA reads as TGCAGTGCTAGAGATATGGCAGGGATGAACACTGAAGCTTTCTTT.

This clonotype was seen repeatedly, ten times or more. V and J are TRBV20-1 and TRBJ2-4; D gene ambiguous. Germline V CDR1 and CDR2: DFQATT, SNEGSKA (reference sequence). V lost 4 bases and J lost 6, with 16 bases in between. The CDR3 extends over 14 amino acids. The CDR3 protein is CSATDKWTVNIQYF. The CDR3 DNA reads as TGCAGTGCTACAGACAAGTGGACGGTAAACATTCAGTACTTC.

V usage is TRBV6-2 or TRBV6-3 and J usage is TRBJ2-4, with a tentative D call TRBD2 (6 bases). Looked up from germline, CDR1 is MNHEY and CDR2 is SVGEGT. The CDR3 spans 14 residues. V lost 2 bases, J lost 1 base, and 6 bases lay in between. CDR3 in amino acids: CASSYTSAKNIQYF. The DNA of the CDR3 is TGTGCCAGCAGTTACACTAGCGCCAAAAACATTCAGTACTTC.

V is TRBV30 and J is TRBJ1-1; a weak D match, TRBD1 (6 bases). CDR3 length: 12 residues. The V end was cut by 3 bases, the J end by 3 bases, with 8 bases between. Germline V CDR1 and CDR2: GTSNPN, SVGIG (reference sequence). The CDR3 DNA is TGTGCCTGGAGGGACAGAGACACTGAAGCTTTCTTT. Translation: CAWRDRDTEAFF.

The V and J genes are TRBV5-1 and TRBJ2-7; weak D call: TRBD2 (6 bases). This CDR3 comprises 15 residues. Germline CDR1 is SGHRS and CDR2 is YFSETQ. Deletions cut 1 base from V and 6 bases from J, with 17 bases between. Here the CDR3 reads CASSLSAGNQAEQYV. The CDR3, as DNA: TGCGCCAGCAGCTTGTCGGCGGGGAACCAAGCCGAGCAGTACGTC.

This clonotype was counted ten times or more. This chain joins TRBV13 and TRBJ2-2; TRBD1 matches at 10 bases. Germline trimming cut 4 bases from V and 3 bases from J; bases unmatched to any gene: 2. The CDR3 covers 15 residues. CDR1 is PRHDT, CDR2 FYEKMQ, per germline (reference sequence). DNA for the CDR3: TGTGCCAGCAGCTCCGGGACAGGGGACACCGGGGAGCTGTTTTTT. It encodes CASSSGTGDTGELFF.

This clonotype was detected a few times. The V and J genes are TRBV10-3 and TRBJ2-3, with TRBD1 matching 8 bases. The CDR3 is made up of 14 amino acids. Trimming took 3 bases from V and 4 from J; bases not matched to a gene: 3. CDR1 ENHRY and CDR2 SYGVKD come from the germline V gene. CDR3 sequence: CAISDGTGADTQYF. DNA of the CDR3: TGTGCCATCAGTGATGGGACAGGAGCAGATACGCAGTATTTT.

V gene TRBV19 combines with J gene TRBJ1-4; no clear D gene. The V end lost 9 bases, the J end lost 8 bases, and 13 bases lay between the germline ends. This CDR3 contains 12 residues. Per the germline V gene, CDR1 is LNHDA and CDR2 is SQIVND (reference sequence). The CDR3 DNA is TGTGCCAGCGGACCTCTCAGAGAAAAACTGTTTTTT. The encoded protein is CASGPLREKLFF.

This clonotype was seen more than once but under ten times. This rearrangement joins TRBV12-3 or TRBV12-4 to TRBJ2-1; TRBD1 matches at 8 bases. CDR3 length: 14 residues. Trimming at V came to 7 bases and at J to 5 bases, leaving 7 bases not matched to a gene. CDR3 in amino acids: CASIPGGSDNEQFF. The CDR3 region has the DNA TGTGCCAGCATCCCAGGGGGCTCAGACAATGAGCAGTTCTTC.

The sample holds a few counts of this clonotype. This chain uses TRBV20-1 with TRBJ2-5; D is possibly TRBD2 (5 bases). The V gene lost 1 base and the J gene lost 2 bases, with 5 bases spanning the gap. CDR1 is DFQATT and CDR2 is SNEGSKA in the germline V gene (reference sequence). The CDR3 is made up of 12 amino acids. The DNA for the CDR3 is TGCAGTGCTAGAGGAGGGCAAGAGACCCAGTACTTC. It specifies CSARGGQETQYF.

The rearrangement uses TRBV7-6 and TRBJ1-5, with unresolved D. CDR3 length: 13 residues. The V gene's germline CDR1 is SGHVS and CDR2 FNYEAQ. Between the trimmed V and J ends, which lost 3 bases and 5 bases, there was a span of 8 bases. Here the CDR3 DNA reads TGTGCCAGCAGCTTTGGTAGGGATCAGCCCCAGCATTTT. This encodes CASSFGRDQPQHF.

This chain connects TRBV6-5 to TRBJ2-2; weak D call: TRBD2 (5 bases). The V and J ends lost 0 bases and 5 bases respectively, with 13 bases between them. Germline CDR1 and CDR2: MNHEY and SVGAGI. There are 16 residues in the CDR3. The DNA for the CDR3 is TGTGCCAGCAGTTACTCGAGAGGGCCCCGGACCGGGGAGCTGTTTTTT. The encoded protein is CASSYSRGPRTGELFF.

This clonotype was recorded a few times. This chain connects TRBV28 to TRBJ1-4; the match to TRBD1 covers 9 bases. CDR1 MDHEN and CDR2 SYDVKM come from the germline V gene. The trim removed 6 bases at V and 8 bases at J, leaving 10 bases unmatched. The CDR3 runs to 15 residues. The CDR3 protein is CASSQPTGGLEKLFF. The CDR3 DNA sequence: TGTGCCAGCAGCCAACCGACAGGGGGGTTGGAAAAACTGTTTTTT.

This clonotype was detected ten times or more. V is TRBV11-2 and J is TRBJ2-1, with TRBD2 matching 9 bases. Germline V gene sequence: CDR1 SGHAT, CDR2 FQNNGV. The ends lost 4 bases at V and 9 bases at J; junction bases unmatched: 7. The CDR3 totals 14 residues. CDR3 sequence reads: CASSSTSGGGEQFF. CDR3 DNA sequence: TGTGCCAGCAGCTCGACTAGCGGAGGGGGTGAGCAGTTCTTC. Based on the CDR3 plus reference TRBV11-2 and TRBJ2-1, the full variable domain is EAGVAQSPRYKIIEKRQSVAFWCNPISGHATLYWYQQILGQGPKLLIQFQNNGVVDDSQLPKDRFSAERLKGVDSTLKIQPAKLEDSAVYLCASSSTSGGGEQFFGPGTRLTVL.

There are a few counts of this clonotype. The J gene is TRBJ1-6, the V gene TRBV2, with 7 bases fitting TRBD1. This CDR3 contains 14 residues. CDR1 is SNHLY, CDR2 FYNNEI, per germline. The V segment lost 6 bases and the J segment 14 bases; nucleotides outside the gene matches: 13. In nucleotides, the CDR3 is TGTGCCAGCAGCGCGACAGGGACCACGGTGGCCCTCCACTTT. Residues: CASSATGTTVALHF.

This clonotype turned up a few times. The chain uses TRBV13 and TRBJ2-3, with D tentatively TRBD2 (7 bases). The CDR3 loop spans 14 amino acids. The germline V and J ends were trimmed by 5 bases and 6 bases, with 15 bases remaining between them. The germline V gene encodes CDR1 PRHDT and CDR2 FYEKMQ (reference sequence). The CDR3 is CASSRARGADTQYF. The CDR3, as DNA: TGTGCCAGCAGCCGCGCCCGGGGGGCCGATACGCAGTATTTT.